The 13 T cell receptor beta chains listed next were all sequenced from one sample in a study of blood T cell repertoires in COVID-19. The repertoire was sequenced with immunoSEQ multiplex PCR; TCRdb's copy has only in-frame clones and lacks some. This table holds about 350,000 clones, around 87% found once. Specimen: PBMCs or T cells enriched from blood (not recorded which). These receptors all come from a woman aged 25 to 45 who had recovered from COVID-19.

The CDR3 spells CASGFLGQENQPQHF. CDR3 in DNA: TGTGCTAGTGGTTTCCTTGGACAGGAGAATCAGCCCCAGCATTTT. V gene TRBV12-5 combines with J gene TRBJ1-5; 7 nucleotides agree with TRBD1. V lost 3 bases, J lost 4 bases, and 6 bases stayed unmatched. The germline CDR1 and CDR2 sequences are LGHNT and FRNRAP. The CDR3 sequence is 15 residues long.

J is TRBJ1-2 and V is TRBV5-6; maybe TRBD1 (5 bases). The CDR3 covers 12 residues. Trimming cost V 4 bases and J 4 bases, with 8 bases left between them. Germline lookup yields CDR1 SGHDT and CDR2 YYEEEE. The CDR3 loop reads CASSTGAYGYTF. The CDR3 nucleotides read TGTGCCAGCAGCACTGGGGCCTATGGCTACACCTTC.

This clone has more than one count but fewer than ten. The rearrangement links TRBV28 to TRBJ2-3; D unclear. Germline loops: CDR1 MDHEN, CDR2 SYDVKM. V was shortened by 1 base and J by 1 base, with 15 bases between the two germline ends. CDR3 length equals 17 residues. For the CDR3, the DNA is TGTGCCAGCAGTTTATTGAGGCTGAAAGACCGCACAGATACGCAGTATTTT. Amino acids: CASSLLRLKDRTDTQYF.

This chain's CDR3 is CATAGRWDTEAFF. The CDR3, as DNA: TGTGCCACCGCGGGACGTTGGGACACTGAAGCTTTCTTT. The chain is built from TRBV15 and TRBJ1-1; maybe TRBD1 (5 bases). Germline CDR1 is LNHNV and CDR2 is YYDKDF (reference sequence). The V end lost 8 bases, the J end lost 3 bases, and 13 bases lay between the germline ends. CDR3 size: 13 residues. Based on the CDR3 plus reference TRBV15 and TRBJ1-1, the full variable domain is DAMVIQNPRYQVTQFGKPVTLSCSQTLNHNVMYWYQQKSSQAPKLLFHYYDKDFNNEADTPDNFQSRRPNTSFCFLDIRSPGLGDTAMYLCATAGRWDTEAFFGQGTRLTVV.

This chain connects TRBV13 to TRBJ1-6; the D gene is possibly TRBD1 (5 bases). V dropped 2 bases and J dropped 7 bases, with 18 bases sitting between them. CDR3 length: 17 amino acids. Per the germline V gene, CDR1 is PRHDT and CDR2 is FYEKMQ (reference sequence). CDR3 loop: CASSLRGGTAENSPLHF. Here the CDR3 DNA reads TGTGCCAGCAGCTTACGCGGGGGGACCGCGGAGAATTCACCCCTCCACTTT.

V gene TRBV4-3 combines with J gene TRBJ2-7, with D perhaps matching TRBD1 (6 bases). This CDR3 comprises 15 residues. CDR1 and CDR2 (germline): LGHNA, YSLEER. V was shortened by 1 base and J by 6 bases, with 16 bases between the two germline ends. In DNA, the CDR3 is TGCGCCAGCAGCCAAGGGGACAAAAGGGCTTGCGAGCAGTACTTC. Translated: CASSQGDKRACEQYF.

The V gene is TRBV5-5, the J gene TRBJ1-4, with 10 positions matching TRBD1. J was trimmed by 6 bases and V by 4 bases; bases with no gene match: 3. Germline V CDR1 and CDR2: SGHKS, YYEKEE (reference sequence). The CDR3 extends over 14 amino acids. CDR3 sequence (DNA): TGTGCCAGCAGCCGGACAGGGGGGGATGAAAAACTGTTTTTT. This codes for CASSRTGGDEKLFF.

The rearrangement joins TRBV16 to TRBJ2-7; D is ambiguous. Germline V gene sequence: CDR1 KGHSY, CDR2 FQNENV. The CDR3 length is 14 residues. V was trimmed by 1 base and J by 0 bases, leaving 7 bases between them. The CDR3 sequence is CASSQFPISYEQYF. The CDR3 nucleotides read TGTGCCAGCAGCCAATTCCCCATCTCCTACGAGCAGTACTTC.

This chain joins TRBV19 and TRBJ1-6; 10 bases fit TRBD1. The CDR3 consists of 17 residues. Germline lookup yields CDR1 LNHDA and CDR2 SQIVND (reference sequence). Germline trimming cut 6 bases from V and 7 bases from J; bases unmatched to any gene: 12. The CDR3 here is CASRFRLGDRGNSPLHF. The CDR3 DNA follows: TGTGCCAGTAGATTCCGCCTTGGGGACAGGGGAAATTCACCCCTCCACTTT.

The rearrangement joins TRBV19 to TRBJ1-5; D is uncertain. CDR3 length: 16 amino acids. Germline assignment: CDR1 LNHDA and CDR2 SQIVND (reference sequence). V lost 7 bases and J 1 base, leaving 17 bases between the germline ends. The CDR3 sequence: CASILGGSGSNQPQHF. As DNA, the CDR3 is TGTGCCAGTATTCTTGGAGGATCTGGAAGCAATCAGCCCCAGCATTTT.

The rearrangement joins TRBV5-1 to TRBJ1-1, with 7 bases matching TRBD1. Germline V CDR1 and CDR2: SGHRS, YFSETQ. J was trimmed by 1 base and V by 4 bases; bases with no gene match: 10. This CDR3 has 16 residues. The CDR3 nucleotides are TGCGCCAGCAGCCTGACAGGGCTGTTGACGAACACTGAAGCTTTCTTT. Amino acids: CASSLTGLLTNTEAFF.

The V and J genes are TRBV10-1 and TRBJ2-7; 8 bases agree with TRBD1. Germline V gene data show CDR1 as WNHNN and CDR2 as SYGVQD (reference sequence). This CDR3 is built from 15 residues. J gave up 6 bases and V 6 bases, and 13 bases lay outside the gene matches. CDR3 sequence: CASRTQDRDMGEQYF. The CDR3 DNA sequence: TGCGCCAGCAGAACCCAGGACAGGGACATGGGCGAGCAGTACTTC.

V is TRBV5-1 and J is TRBJ1-1, with D maybe TRBD1 (5 bases). Deletions cut 4 bases from V and 1 base from J, with 11 bases between. CDR1 is SGHRS, CDR2 YFSETQ, per germline. This CDR3 spans 14 amino acids. CDR3 sequence: CASSLGARNTEAFF. The CDR3 coding sequence is TGCGCCAGCAGCCTAGGGGCGAGGAACACTGAAGCTTTCTTT.